Presented here are 21 T cell receptor beta chains from one specimen sequenced in a study of blood T cell repertoires in COVID-19. The repertoire was sequenced with immunoSEQ multiplex PCR; TCRdb's copy has only in-frame clones and lacks some. The table has 200,000 to 250,000 clones, about four fifths seen once. The sequencing sample was made of PBMCs or T cells enriched from blood (not recorded which). Receptors were obtained from a woman aged 55-70 years who had recovered from COVID-19.

The V call is TRBV9, the J call TRBJ1-2; possibly TRBD1 for D (6 bases). Germline V gene lookup returns CDR1 SGDLS and CDR2 YYNGEE. This CDR3 has 17 amino acids. V was shortened by 4 bases and J by 0 bases, with 19 bases between the two germline ends. In DNA, the CDR3 is TGTGCCAGCAGCCCCTATGGGGGGGCGCGTCCTAACTATGGCTACACCTTC. Residues: CASSPYGGARPNYGYTF. The complete variable domain, with remaining parts taken from reference TRBV9 and TRBJ1-2, reads DSGVTQTPKHLITATGQRVTLRCSPRSGDLSVYWYQQSLDQGLQFLIQYYNGEERAKGNILERFSAQQFPDLHSELNLSSLELGDSALYFCASSPYGGARPNYGYTFGSGTRLTVV.

This clone was found once. The chain carries TRBV4-2 and TRBJ2-1; 12 bases agree with TRBD2. CDR3 length equals 18 residues. V lost 2 bases and J lost 1; bases outside the gene matches: 6. Germline V gene sequence: CDR1 LGHNA, CDR2 YNFKEQ. The CDR3: CASSQLAGGRRSYNEQFF. In DNA, the CDR3 is TGTGCCAGCAGCCAACTAGCGGGGGGGCGAAGGTCCTACAATGAGCAGTTCTTC.

This chain joins TRBV7-3 and TRBJ1-2; TRBD1 agrees at 7 bases. This CDR3 spans 13 amino acids. J was trimmed by 6 bases and V by 5 bases; bases with no gene match: 6. Germline CDR1 and CDR2: SGHTA and FQGTGA. CDR3 sequence: CASSRSTGDGYTF. For the CDR3, the DNA is TGTGCCAGCAGCCGAAGTACAGGGGATGGCTACACCTTC.

In this sample, this clone turned up a few times. The genes are TRBV6-5 and TRBJ1-5, with 7 bases lining up with TRBD1. Trimming at V came to 4 bases and at J to 5 bases, leaving 11 bases not matched to a gene. CDR1 is MNHEY and CDR2 is SVGAGI in the germline V gene. This CDR3 has 16 residues. CDR3 protein: CASSSMQGDFDQPQHF. The CDR3 nucleotides read TGTGCCAGCAGTTCAATGCAGGGGGATTTTGATCAGCCCCAGCATTTT.

This chain uses TRBV7-9 with TRBJ2-7; D gene unclear. The CDR3 consists of 13 residues. CDR1 is SEHNR, CDR2 FQNEAQ, per germline (reference sequence). Trimming removed 5 bases at V and 0 bases at J, with 8 bases between. The CDR3 reads CASSPTYSYEQYF. CDR3 DNA sequence: TGTGCCAGCAGCCCTACGTACTCCTACGAGCAGTACTTC.

The gene calls are TRBV6-2 or TRBV6-3 and TRBJ2-7, with 8 bases that match TRBD2. The V segment lost 2 bases and the J segment 0 bases; nucleotides outside the gene matches: 3. The CDR3 contains 15 residues. Germline CDR1 and CDR2: MNHEY and SVGEGT. The CDR3 nucleotides read TGTGCCAGCAGTTACAGTAGCGGGATCTCCTACGAGCAGTACTTC. Translation gives CASSYSSGISYEQYF.

The chain employs TRBV11-2 and TRBJ1-2, with TRBD1 as a possible D gene (5 bases). Trimming pared 5 bases from V and 4 bases from J, leaving 17 bases between. The CDR3 is 15 residues long. Germline V gene sequence: CDR1 SGHAT, CDR2 FQNNGV. DNA of the CDR3: TGTGCCAGCAGCCCCTCCCCGGGACTGACCTATGGCTACACCTTC. Amino acid sequence: CASSPSPGLTYGYTF.

The V call is TRBV7-2, the J call TRBJ1-5; 8 positions match TRBD1. The CDR3 contains 16 residues. V was pared by 5 bases and J by 6 bases, with 12 bases of the junction left unmatched. Germline lookup yields CDR1 SGHTA and CDR2 FQGNSA. CDR3 amino acids: CASSPGGQGALQPQHF. The CDR3 region has the DNA TGTGCCAGCAGCCCAGGCGGCCAGGGGGCGCTTCAGCCCCAGCATTTT.

V and J are TRBV18 and TRBJ1-3; D not resolved. From germline, CDR1 is KGHSH and CDR2 LQKENI. V lost 3 bases, J lost 0 bases, and 12 bases lay in between. The CDR3 has 16 amino acids. The CDR3 here is CASSPFPPSSGNTIYF. The CDR3 DNA follows: TGTGCCAGCTCACCGTTCCCTCCGTCCTCTGGAAACACCATATATTTT.

This chain joins TRBV7-2 and TRBJ2-2; D is unresolved. CDR3 size: 12 residues. The germline gives CDR1 SGHTA, CDR2 FQGNSA. Trimming removed 6 bases from V and 8 bases from J, with 10 bases in between. The CDR3 sequence is CASSYYTGELFF. CDR3 sequence (DNA): TGTGCCAGCAGTTATTATACAGGGGAGCTGTTTTTT.

V gene TRBV2 combines with J gene TRBJ1-5; 7 nucleotides match TRBD1. J was trimmed by 7 bases and V by 3 bases; bases with no gene match: 6. There are 14 residues in the CDR3. Germline loops: CDR1 SNHLY, CDR2 FYNNEI. The CDR3 DNA reads TGTGCCAGCAGTGAGAACAGGGGCGGACAGCCCCAGCATTTT. It codes for CASSENRGGQPQHF.

The chain recombines TRBV10-3 with TRBJ2-1; TRBD2 agrees at 13 bases. Germline CDR1 and CDR2: ENHRY and SYGVKD. The CDR3 has 19 residues. V trimming: 10 bases; J trimming: 8 bases; junction bases outside the gene matches: 23. CDR3 in amino acids: CATQVRLTQLAGGVDEQFF. In DNA, the CDR3 is TGTGCCACCCAAGTTAGACTAACCCAACTAGCGGGGGGGGTGGATGAGCAGTTCTTC.

This chain joins TRBV29-1 and TRBJ1-1, with a possible D match to TRBD1 (6 bases). The CDR3 covers 12 residues. Germline V gene sequence: CDR1 SQVTM, CDR2 ANQGSEA. The V gene lost 6 bases and the J gene lost 4 bases, with 12 bases spanning the gap. The chain's CDR3 is CSVRGWVTEAFF. The CDR3 DNA sequence: TGCAGCGTCAGGGGATGGGTCACTGAAGCTTTCTTT.

This chain joins TRBV27 and TRBJ2-7; 9 nucleotides match TRBD1. Germline CDR1 MNHEY, CDR2 SMNVEV (reference sequence). The CDR3 consists of 15 residues. Trimming cost V 6 bases and J 6 bases; bases outside gene matches: 12. The CDR3 reads CASSTKGTGLGEQYF. The CDR3 bases are TGTGCCAGCAGCACGAAGGGGACAGGGTTGGGCGAGCAGTACTTC.

The genes are TRBV27 and TRBJ1-5, with 7 positions matching TRBD1. Looked up from germline, CDR1 is MNHEY and CDR2 is SMNVEV (reference sequence). This CDR3 spans 15 amino acids. V was clipped by 6 bases and J by 2 bases; unmatched bases: 7. The CDR3 loop is CASSRRGYGNQPQHF. The CDR3 DNA reads as TGTGCCAGCAGCCGCAGGGGGTATGGCAATCAGCCCCAGCATTTT.

J is TRBJ2-7 and V is TRBV4-1, with 10 bases lining up with TRBD1. The length of the CDR3 is 16 residues. Germline values: CDR1 MGHRA, CDR2 YSYEKL. V shed 3 bases, J shed 2 bases, and the junction held 7 bases outside the gene matches. CDR3 in amino acids: CASSHVLGTGAYEQYF. Written as DNA, the CDR3 is TGCGCCAGCAGCCACGTCCTAGGGACAGGGGCCTACGAGCAGTACTTC.

The chain links TRBV6-6 to TRBJ1-2; no definite D call. CDR1 is MNHNY and CDR2 is SVGAGI in the germline V gene (reference sequence). The CDR3 runs 15 residues. The ends were cut back, 7 bases at V and 5 bases at J, with 20 bases in the middle. The CDR3 coding sequence is TGTGCCAGCACCCCGACGAGGGCCTCCTCATATGGCTACACCTTC. It translates to CASTPTRASSYGYTF.

The gene calls are TRBV29-1 and TRBJ2-6, with no clear D. Germline loops: CDR1 SQVTM, CDR2 ANQGSEA. Trimming stripped 5 bases from V and 0 bases from J, with 5 bases between. The CDR3 is 13 residues long. The CDR3 region has the DNA TGCAGCGTTCAGGCCTCTGGGGCCAACGTCCTGACTTTC. Its protein product is CSVQASGANVLTF.

This chain uses TRBV11-2 with TRBJ1-2, with D possibly TRBD1 on 6 matching bases. This CDR3 contains 13 residues. Germline CDR1 SGHAT, CDR2 FQNNGV. V was shortened by 3 bases and J by 6 bases, with 11 bases between the two germline ends. The CDR3 is CASSFSGGNGYTF. CDR3 DNA: TGTGCCAGCAGCTTTTCTGGGGGCAATGGCTACACCTTC.

The chain employs TRBV28 and TRBJ2-6, with 7 nucleotides matching TRBD1. From germline, CDR1 is MDHEN and CDR2 SYDVKM. Trimming at V came to 5 bases and at J to 0 bases, leaving 13 bases not matched to a gene. This CDR3 region has 19 residues. CDR3 sequence reads: CASSVLLGTELSGANVLTF. DNA of the CDR3: TGTGCCAGCAGTGTACTTTTAGGGACAGAGCTCTCTGGGGCCAACGTCCTGACTTTC.

This clone was recorded only once. Here the CDR3 DNA reads TGTGCCAGCAGCTTAGCGCCTTCCGGCAGGGTGGGGGGCTACACCTTC. This encodes CASSLAPSGRVGGYTF. V usage is TRBV7-2 and J usage is TRBJ1-2, with D perhaps matching TRBD1 (5 bases). The CDR3 consists of 16 residues. V dropped 0 bases and J dropped 8 bases, with 19 bases sitting between them. The V gene's germline CDR1 is SGHTA and CDR2 FQGNSA.